The 2 T cell receptor beta chains reported below all come from one sample, sequenced in a study of control samples from healthy donors and cancer patients. Generated by immunoSEQ multiplex PCR, the TCRdb table keeps only in-frame clones and is missing some. Of approximately 84,000 clones in the sample, about nine tenths were seen once. Sequencing input: blood. The receptors were sampled from a man aged 25-45 years in good health.

The chain has TRBV7-8 and TRBJ2-7; 11 positions match TRBD2. This CDR3 has 16 residues. CDR1 is SGHVS and CDR2 is FQNEAQ in the germline V gene. Losses at the gene ends were 4 bases for V and 0 bases for J; bases not matched to a gene: 5. In nucleotides, the CDR3 is TGTGCCAGCAGCTATTCTAGCGGGGGGATCTCCTACGAGCAGTACTTC. Protein sequence: CASSYSSGGISYEQYF.

The gene calls are TRBV5-1 and TRBJ2-2; 12 bases line up with TRBD2. J lost 1 base, V lost 5 bases, and 6 bases had no gene match. The CDR3 length is 17 residues. CDR1 SGHRS and CDR2 YFSETQ come from the germline V gene. The CDR3 nucleotides read TGCGCCAGCAGACTCACTAGCGGGGGGCAGAACACCGGGGAGCTGTTTTTT. This sequence encodes CASRLTSGGQNTGELFF.